The source of this TCR beta chain is a study of shared clonotypes between healthy human individuals. The wider study: Plates per donor: three CD4 naive, three CD4 memory, two CD8 naive, one CD8 memory.

Profiled with immunoSEQ multiplex PCR; TCRdb holds only in-frame clones, not every one. Of about 1.4 million clones in the sample, more than 95% are singletons; the top ten hold roughly 1.1%. Trimming pared 0 bases from V and 5 bases from J, leaving 20 bases between. Germline values: CDR1 SGDLS, CDR2 YYNGEE. The CDR3 covers 17 residues. The J gene is TRBJ1-2, the V gene TRBV9, with D perhaps TRBD1 (6 bases). The specimen sequenced was naive CD4+ T cells sorted from blood. Subset specified: CD45RA+ positively selected. This receptor was identified in a man under 40 in good health. DNA for the CDR3: TGTGCCAGCAGCGTAGGTGTGAGGGGGGGCGAGATGTATGGCTACACCTTC. This sequence encodes CASSVGVRGGEMYGYTF. Full variable domain (outside the CDR3, taken from reference TRBV9 and TRBJ1-2): DSGVTQTPKHLITATGQRVTLRCSPRSGDLSVYWYQQSLDQGLQFLIQYYNGEERAKGNILERFSAQQFPDLHSELNLSSLELGDSALYFCASSVGVRGGEMYGYTFGSGTRLTVV.